The present TCR beta chain was sequenced within a study of radiotherapy plus CTLA-4 blockade in lung cancer. Overall study: In about 20% of patients, objective responses were seen; approximately 34% had disease control.

The method was immunoSEQ multiplex PCR; TCRdb's version includes in-frame clones alone and lacks a portion of them. The sample has about 95,000 clones, 80% to 90% seen once. Study results and caveats: Reportedly, early blood T cell clone dynamics best predicted response, with interferon-beta. Following radiotherapy plus ipilimumab, tumor-derived TCR clones expanded in the blood.

With V trimmed by 0 bases and J by 7 bases, 10 bases remained unmatched. CDR1 SGHTA and CDR2 FQGTGA come from the germline V gene. This CDR3 has 16 residues. Focal radiation plus CTLA-4 blockade with ipilimumab was administered to patients who had chemo-refractory metastatic non-small-cell lung cancer. The table lists this clone with a count of one. Its antigen is unknown. V is TRBV7-3 and J is TRBJ2-7; 9 nucleotides align to TRBD2. The sequenced sample was peripheral blood, obtained from a patient treated with radiotherapy plus ipilimumab. This clonotype was obtained from a human donor with non-small cell lung cancer who had stable disease on radiotherapy plus ipilimumab. For the CDR3, the DNA is TGTGCCAGCAGCTTAACCCCCGGCGGGAGGGCCGGGGAGCAGTACTTC. This encodes CASSLTPGGRAGEQYF.